The clone carrying this T cell receptor beta chain was counted at least ten times. This sample is drawn from a study of CD8 T cells in ankylosing spondylitis. This CDR3 comprises 15 residues. The V gene's germline CDR1 is MNHEY and CDR2 SVGAGI. Trimming cost V 2 bases and J 7 bases; bases outside gene matches: 8. TCRdb passed the 5' RACE reads through MiXCR, listing each CDR3 protein once. The sample lists some 250,000 distinct CDR3 sequences, about 24% occurring once. The TCR was taken from a male donor with ankylosing spondylitis or in good health (not recorded which). This rearrangement joins TRBV6-5 to TRBJ2-3; 8 nucleotides line up with TRBD2. The sample taken for sequencing was blood, either unsorted or a sorted T cell fraction (not recorded which). The CDR3 region is CASSYVQRGTHTQYF. The CDR3 DNA is TGTGCCAGCAGTTACGTCCAGCGGGGGACCCATACGCAGTATTTT.